A selection of T cell receptor beta chains follows, all from one sample in a study of blood T cells in healthy people across ages. Each CDR3 protein is one row after TCRdb ran MiXCR on the 5' RACE reads. This table holds about 680,000 distinct CDR3 sequences, 49% found once. The specimen was blood. Receptors were obtained from a woman aged 60-75 years in good health. The CDR3 runs from the conserved cysteine through the conserved F or W. A D gene is named only where the DNA matches it firmly. Clone sizes are given selectively: once, few, many, or a class where the clone is expanded.

size,D,J,V,DNA,CDR3
few,NA,TRBJ2-5,TRBV5-5,TGTGCCAGCAGCTTGAGTGTTGACGTGTCTTTCCAAGAGACCCAGTACTTC,CASSLSVDVSFQETQYF
NA,NA,TRBJ2-7,TRBV20-1,TGCAGTGCTTTTTACAGAAACTACGAGCAGTACTTC,CSAFYRNYEQYF
few,NA,TRBJ1-6,TRBV27,TGTGCCAGCACTGAATGGGGGGGAGAATCACCCCTCCACTTT,CASTEWGGESPLHF
NA,NA,TRBJ1-2,TRBV2,TGTGCCAGCAGTTTCGGGGACCTCCCCTCCTCGGGCTACACCTTC,CASSFGDLPSSGYTF
few,TRBD1,TRBJ1-1,TRBV10-3,TGTGCCATCAGTGAGGGGGGACAGGGGAACACTGAAGCTTTCTTT,CAISEGGQGNTEAFF
NA,TRBD1,TRBJ2-7,TRBV6-5,TGTGCCAGCAGACGGGTGGGCGAGGGGGCTTACCACGAGCAGTACTTC,CASRRVGEGAYHEQYF
NA,TRBD1,TRBJ2-7,TRBV28,TGTGCCAGCAGTTTAAGGGGGACAGGGGTGTACGAGCAGTACTTC,CASSLRGTGVYEQYF
few,NA,TRBJ2-5,TRBV7-2,TGTGCCAGCAGCTTAGTCCAGGGTGGGGAGACCCAGTACTTC,CASSLVQGGETQYF
many,NA,TRBJ2-5,TRBV2,TGTGCCAGCAGGGTAGCGAGCGAGACCCAGTACTTC,CASRVASETQYF
few,TRBD1,TRBJ2-3,TRBV5-4,TGTGCCAGCAGCTTAACCGACAGGGCGGATACGCAGTATTTT,CASSLTDRADTQYF
NA,TRBD1,TRBJ1-5,TRBV20-1,TGCAGTGCTATTCCGACAGGGGATATCGATCAGCCCCAGCATTTT,CSAIPTGDIDQPQHF
few,TRBD1,TRBJ1-2,TRBV4-2,TGTGCCAGCAGCCCAACTTCGAGGGGGCCCTATGGCTACACCTTC,CASSPTSRGPYGYTF
few,TRBD2,TRBJ2-5,TRBV11-3,TGTGCCAGCAGCTTACTTAGCGGGAGTGCTGAGCAGTACTTC,CASSLLSGSAEQYF
many,TRBD2,TRBJ2-1,TRBV28,TGTGCCAGCAGTTCCTGGACTAGCGGGAGGAATGAGCAGTTCTTC,CASSSWTSGRNEQFF
NA,NA,TRBJ2-7,TRBV28,TGTGCCAGCAGCCGGGGACGGGAGCCCTTCGAGCAGTACTTC,CASSRGREPFEQYF
NA,TRBD1,TRBJ1-2,TRBV29-1,TGCAGCGCCCAGGACAGGGCTTCCTATGGCTACACCTTC,CSAQDRASYGYTF
NA,NA,TRBJ2-2,TRBV20-1,TGCAGTGCCATACCAACGAACACCGGGGAGCTGTTTTTT,CSAIPTNTGELFF
NA,NA,TRBJ2-5,TRBV5-4,TGTGCCAGCAGCTACGGTGGGGGCGAAGAGACCCAGTACTTC,CASSYGGGEETQYF
NA,NA,TRBJ1-1,TRBV29-1,TGCAGCGCCCCCCGGGGCAACCTCCTGAACACTGAAGCTTTCTTT,CSAPRGNLLNTEAFF
NA,NA,TRBJ2-5,TRBV30,TGTGCCTGGAGAGGAGGGGTGAAAGAGACCCAGTACTTC,CAWRGGVKETQYF
NA,NA,TRBJ2-3,TRBV6-5,TGTGCCAGCAGTTACAGGAGGACCCCGCTGGGTACGCAGTATTTT,CASSYRRTPLGTQYF
few,NA,TRBJ1-3,TRBV7-2,TGTGCCAGCAGCTTAGCCTCGACGGCGTCTGGAAACACCATATATTTT,CASSLASTASGNTIYF
NA,NA,TRBJ2-1,TRBV3-1,TGTGCCAGCAGCCAAGGGCAGGGGACCAACTATGAGCAGTTCTTC,CASSQGQGTNYEQFF
NA,NA,TRBJ1-5,TRBV4-2,TGTGCCAGCAGCCAAGATTCCAGTCAGCCCCAGCATTTT,CASSQDSSQPQHF
NA,NA,TRBJ2-1,TRBV4-1,TGCGCCAGCAGCCAAGATAACCGAGTCTACAATGAGCAGTTCTTC,CASSQDNRVYNEQFF
NA,NA,TRBJ2-6,TRBV5-6,TGTGCCAGCAGCTTGGCCGGCGGGAACTCTGGGGCCAACGTCCTGACTTTC,CASSLAGGNSGANVLTF
many,TRBD1,TRBJ2-5,TRBV15,TGTGCCACCAGCAGGACAGGGAACCAAGAGACCCAGTACTTC,CATSRTGNQETQYF
NA,NA,TRBJ1-1,TRBV21-1,TGTGCCAGCAGCAAAAACTTCCAGGGGAACACTGAAGCTTTCTTT,CASSKNFQGNTEAFF
once,NA,TRBJ1-2,TRBV6-5,TGTGTCAGCAGGACGGGTGCCTGGGAGGAAGCTGGCTACACCTTC,CVSRTGAWEEAGYTF
NA,TRBD2,TRBJ2-7,TRBV18,TGTGCCAGCTCGAGGACTAGCGGGGACGGTTCTTACGAGCAGTACTTC,CASSRTSGDGSYEQYF
few,NA,TRBJ2-7,TRBV2,TGTGCCAGCAGTGAATCGATACCGGCCACCTACGAGCAGTACTTC,CASSESIPATYEQYF
few,NA,TRBJ2-1,TRBV2,TGTGCCAGGTCGAAGGGGGCCTACAATGAGCAGTTCTTC,CARSKGAYNEQFF
NA,NA,TRBJ2-3,TRBV9,TGTGCCAGCAGCGTAGGGGCCTCAGGAGGTGGCACAGATACGCAGTATTTT,CASSVGASGGGTDTQYF
NA,NA,TRBJ2-1,TRBV7-2,TGTGCCAGCAGTCTTCCGAGTCTTGGGCAGTTCTTC,CASSLPSLGQFF
NA,NA,TRBJ2-7,TRBV12-3/TRBV12-4,TGTGCCAGCAGTTTCGGGGCAGGGCTCTACGAGCAGTACTTC,CASSFGAGLYEQYF
NA,NA,TRBJ2-1,TRBV27,TGTGCCAGCCATGGGGCAGAAATCAACAATGAGCAGTTCTTC,CASHGAEINNEQFF
few,TRBD2,TRBJ2-4,TRBV28,TGTGCCAGCAGTTTGGTAGCGGGAGGGTCCTATGGCATTCAGTACTTC,CASSLVAGGSYGIQYF
many,NA,TRBJ2-7,TRBV7-9,TGTGCCAGCAGCTTTTCCGGGGATGGGGAGCAGTACTTC,CASSFSGDGEQYF
NA,NA,TRBJ1-4,TRBV7-2,TGTGCCAGCAGCCTTCGACAGCAGAGGGAAAAACTGTTTTTT,CASSLRQQREKLFF
NA,NA,TRBJ1-1,TRBV5-1,TGCGCCAGCAGCTTCCTGGGGGATGAAGCTTTCTTT,CASSFLGDEAFF
NA,TRBD1,TRBJ2-2,TRBV6-7,TGTGCCAGCAGCCACGACAGGGGCCCGTCCCATTCGAACACCGGGGAGCTGTTTTTT,CASSHDRGPSHSNTGELFF
few,NA,TRBJ2-7,TRBV7-3,TGTGCCAGCAGCTTAATGGGGCATCTTGAGCAGTACTTC,CASSLMGHLEQYF
NA,NA,TRBJ1-4,TRBV4-3,TGCGCCAGCAGCCAAGATTACCGGAATAATGAAAAACTGTTTTTT,CASSQDYRNNEKLFF
NA,TRBD2,TRBJ2-7,TRBV2,TGTGCCAGCAGTGCGACGGGAGGCTACGAGCAGTACTTC,CASSATGGYEQYF
few,NA,TRBJ1-1,TRBV10-3,TGTGCCATCAGAGAAGGGTCCACGAACACTGAAGCTTTCTTT,CAIREGSTNTEAFF
NA,TRBD2,TRBJ2-7,TRBV6-6,TGTGCCACCAGTAGGGAGGGACGCTACGAGCAGTACTTC,CATSREGRYEQYF
NA,TRBD1,TRBJ2-1,TRBV7-2,TGTGCCAGCAGCCAACAGGGGGCGACTACACACAATGAGCAGTTCTTC,CASSQQGATTHNEQFF
NA,NA,TRBJ2-7,TRBV3-1,TGTGCCAGCAGCCAAACAACCGACGAGCAGTACTTC,CASSQTTDEQYF
NA,TRBD1,TRBJ2-5,TRBV3-1,TGTGCCAGCAGCCAAGATCTGGACAGGGTCTACAATGAGCAGTACTTC,CASSQDLDRVYNEQYF
few,NA,TRBJ2-1,TRBV5-5,TGTGCCAGCAGCTTTGGCGCAGGGGCTTACAATGAGCAGTTCTTC,CASSFGAGAYNEQFF
once,NA,TRBJ2-2,TRBV11-2,TGTGCCAGCAGCTTATTTGGGACCGGAGTCGGGGAGCTGTTTTTT,CASSLFGTGVGELFF
many,NA,TRBJ2-5,TRBV29-1,TGCAGCGTTCAACTAGAGGGGGGGGGGGCACAAGAGACCCAGTACTTC,CSVQLEGGGAQETQYF
few,NA,TRBJ2-7,TRBV7-9,TGTGCCAGCAGCCCGGGTGGCAGCGGCTACAATGAGCAGTACTTC,CASSPGGSGYNEQYF
NA,NA,TRBJ2-7,TRBV11-2,TGTGCCAGCAGCCCTTGGGGCGTCGGAATCTACGAGCAGTACTTC,CASSPWGVGIYEQYF
NA,NA,TRBJ2-6,TRBV24-1,TGTGCCACCAGTGATTTGTCACCCTCTGGGGCCAACGTCCTGACTTTC,CATSDLSPSGANVLTF
NA,NA,TRBJ2-1,TRBV11-2,TGTGCCAGCAGCTTAGGTGCTAGGAACTACAATGAGCAGTTCTTC,CASSLGARNYNEQFF
NA,TRBD2,TRBJ2-5,TRBV7-2,TGTGCCAGCGCGCGCGGGAGGGGTGTCTATGAGCAGTACTTC,CASARGRGVYEQYF
once,TRBD1,TRBJ1-4,TRBV28,TGTGCCAGCAGTCATGCAGGGGGCGATAATGAAAAACTGTTTTTT,CASSHAGGDNEKLFF
NA,NA,TRBJ2-6,TRBV28,TGTGCCAGCAGCTCCAGGGAATCTGGGGCCAACGTCCTGACTTTC,CASSSRESGANVLTF
NA,NA,TRBJ2-7,TRBV4-3,TGCGCCAGCAGCCAAGACACAGACTTAACCTACGAGCAGTACTTC,CASSQDTDLTYEQYF